A selection of T cell receptor beta chains follows, all from one sample in a study of T cells after yellow fever vaccination. From the 5' RACE reads, TCRdb called clonotypes with MiXCR, one entry per CDR3 protein. This sample has some 500,000 distinct CDR3 sequences, with approximately 12% found just once. The sequences come from PBMCs, collected on the day of the yellow fever booster vaccination. These receptors were obtained from a man aged 25-45 years who received the YFV17D yellow fever vaccine. The CDR3 runs from the conserved cysteine through the conserved F or W. Fields, in order: CDR3 length, V gene, CDR3 protein.

cdr3_length: 12; v_call: TRBV7-2; cdr3_aa: CASSFPAPEAFF
cdr3_length: 10; v_call: TRBV29-1; cdr3_aa: CSVRLEKLFF
cdr3_length: 16; v_call: TRBV5-5; cdr3_aa: CASSSFGSVFYNEQFF
cdr3_length: 14; v_call: TRBV7-6; cdr3_aa: CASSLDSVSYEQYF
cdr3_length: 13; v_call: TRBV30; cdr3_aa: CAWSEDRVETQYF
cdr3_length: 13; v_call: TRBV29-1; cdr3_aa: CSVVPGATGELFF
cdr3_length: 14; v_call: TRBV5-6; cdr3_aa: CASIAAGGGDTQYF
cdr3_length: 12; v_call: TRBV2; cdr3_aa: CASSESSETQYF
cdr3_length: 14; v_call: TRBV10-3; cdr3_aa: CAIRPHGARETQYF
cdr3_length: 14; v_call: TRBV5-1; cdr3_aa: CASSLGDSGSEAFF
cdr3_length: 14; v_call: TRBV29-1; cdr3_aa: CSVDWGGLENEQYF
cdr3_length: 12; v_call: TRBV30; cdr3_aa: CAWSRRGYEQYF
cdr3_length: 11; v_call: TRBV30; cdr3_aa: CAWSVAGTYTF
cdr3_length: 15; v_call: TRBV5-1; cdr3_aa: CASSTGQGWGTEAFF
cdr3_length: 11; v_call: TRBV6-2/TRBV6-3; cdr3_aa: CASSNSETQYF
cdr3_length: 15; v_call: TRBV6-1; cdr3_aa: CASRNIAGGTYEQYF
cdr3_length: 14; v_call: TRBV20-1; cdr3_aa: CSASPDGKKNIQYF
cdr3_length: 13; v_call: TRBV18; cdr3_aa: CASSPNAGDEQFF
cdr3_length: 15; v_call: TRBV5-1; cdr3_aa: CASVKDGESTDTQYF
cdr3_length: 17; v_call: TRBV5-5; cdr3_aa: CASSFRTSGRGYNEQFF
cdr3_length: 15; v_call: TRBV29-1; cdr3_aa: CSVDLGTFGTGELFF
cdr3_length: 15; v_call: TRBV7-2; cdr3_aa: CASSRRAARGETQYF
cdr3_length: 16; v_call: TRBV4-2; cdr3_aa: CASSQDGPVSGNTIYF
cdr3_length: 17; v_call: TRBV6-2/TRBV6-3; cdr3_aa: CASSYGGMGGSYNEQFF
cdr3_length: 14; v_call: TRBV6-1; cdr3_aa: CASSTGLAGDTQYF
cdr3_length: 14; v_call: TRBV29-1; cdr3_aa: CSVDLTPRRGKQFF
cdr3_length: 15; v_call: TRBV12-3/TRBV12-4; cdr3_aa: CASSFNNGPGGEQYF
cdr3_length: 15; v_call: TRBV7-2; cdr3_aa: CASRPGISGNQPQHF
cdr3_length: 12; v_call: TRBV5-6; cdr3_aa: CASSLPNSEAFF
cdr3_length: 17; v_call: TRBV30; cdr3_aa: CAWTNNRQARVNTEAFF
cdr3_length: 14; v_call: TRBV5-1; cdr3_aa: CASSPGQGNYEQYF
cdr3_length: 15; v_call: TRBV3-1; cdr3_aa: CASSQGSSGRAEQYF
cdr3_length: 13; v_call: TRBV12-3/TRBV12-4; cdr3_aa: CASSFRGVDGYTF
cdr3_length: 15; v_call: TRBV30; cdr3_aa: CAWSGRPAGYNEQFF
cdr3_length: 15; v_call: TRBV7-9; cdr3_aa: CASSLELGTTDTQYF